This T cell receptor (beta chain) originates from a study of T cells in Graves' hyperthyroidism and ophthalmopathy. The CDR3 consists of 11 residues. CDR1 and CDR2 (germline): SNHLY, FYNNEI. Trimming removed 6 bases from V and 3 bases from J, with 6 bases in between. Amplified TCR beta CDR3 regions came from RNA transcripts. TCR CDR3 underwent first-round RT-PCR with the HTBI primer set. MiXCR, applied by TCRdb to the multiplex PCR reads, yields one record per CDR3 protein. The repertoire has more than 500,000 distinct CDR3 sequences, more than 15% of them found once; the top ten carry less than 30%. The chain has TRBV2 and TRBJ2-7, with D unclear. The sequence derives from a woman aged 25 to 39 with Graves' ophthalmopathy. Sequencing was carried out using blood. The CDR3 nucleotides read TGTGCCAGCAGGCCGCTCTACGAGCAGTACTTC. It yields the protein CASRPLYEQYF.